Reported below is one T cell receptor (beta chain). The donors were part of the validation cohort, which consisted of approximately 110 subjects and was separate from the first cohort of 666 subjects. The data were obtained in a study of cytomegalovirus exposure and HLA in healthy donors. Study background: The 130 or so validation repertoires and the approximately 700 first-cohort repertoires shared a platform, a later analysis reported.

V dropped 4 bases and J dropped 0 bases, with 10 bases sitting between them. Germline CDR1 and CDR2: SEHNR and FQNEAQ (reference sequence). This CDR3 has 15 amino acids. Repertoires were generated with immunoSEQ multiplex PCR, while TCRdb's copy carries only in-frame clones and drops some. The table has 150,000 or so clones, about 86% seen once; the top ten hold 20% to 25%. The source of this sequence is a man younger than 30 in good health and CMV-seropositive. The sequenced material came from PBMCs. This chain connects TRBV7-9 to TRBJ1-3; unclear D gene. The CDR3 loop is CASSSRGSSGNTIYF. CDR3 bases: TGTGCCAGCAGCTCCCGCGGGAGCTCTGGAAACACCATATATTTT.